The table lists the clone carrying this T cell receptor (beta chain) with a count of one. This entry comes from a study of T cell responses to AZD1222 COVID-19 vaccine. Generated by immunoSEQ multiplex PCR, the TCRdb table keeps only in-frame clones and is missing some. Found here are roughly 120,000 clones, approximately 85% of them singletons; the top ten hold just under 9.5%. Trimming cost V 4 bases and J 0 bases, with 23 bases left between them. The CDR3 length is 19 residues. Germline lookup yields CDR1 SGHRS and CDR2 YFSETQ. The chain joins TRBV5-1 to TRBJ1-3; the D gene is possibly TRBD1 (6 bases). The source is an adult in good health. The source material was peripheral blood, sampled on day 0 of AZD1222 vaccination. CDR3 protein: CASSPPGQTLTFSGNTIYF. Written as DNA, the CDR3 is TGCGCCAGCAGCCCCCCCGGACAGACCCTTACCTTCTCTGGAAACACCATATATTTT.